This T cell receptor beta chain was sequenced for a study of T cell responses to AZD1222 COVID-19 vaccine. Study observations and caveats: The CD4 TCRs associated with vaccination extended across spike and predominated at 160-218 and 743-854.

Data came from immunoSEQ multiplex PCR; TCRdb stores just in-frame clones and leaves some out. This sample has tens of thousands of clones, with 65% to 80% found just once. For this clone: Its antigen is as yet unknown.

Germline V gene data show CDR1 as SGHTA and CDR2 as FQGTGA. The CDR3 length is 19 residues. Trimming took 5 bases from V and 0 from J, leaving 23 bases between them. This chain links TRBV7-3 with TRBJ2-1, with D possibly being TRBD1 (6 bases). The clonotype was recovered from an adult in good health. The specimen was peripheral blood, collected on day 0 of MenACWY control vaccination. CDR3 amino acids: CASSHPLQGRASSYNEQFF. In DNA form, the CDR3 reads TGTGCCAGCAGCCATCCACTCCAGGGGCGGGCGAGCTCCTACAATGAGCAGTTCTTC. The variable domain in full, completed from reference TRBV7-3 and TRBJ2-1, reads GAGVSQTPSNKVTEKGKYVELRCDPISGHTALYWYRQSLGQGPEFLIYFQGTGAADDSGLPNDRFFAVRPEGSVSTLKIQRTERGDSAVYLCASSHPLQGRASSYNEQFFGPGTRLTVL.